This record looks at one T cell receptor beta chain sequence and its context. V shed 3 bases and J 2 bases; nucleotides not matched to a gene: 6. From germline, CDR1 is ENHRY and CDR2 SYGVKD. This CDR3 is 15 amino acids long. TCRdb independently ran MiXCR on the 5' RACE reads; one entry per CDR3 protein. The table records fewer than 40,000 distinct CDR3 sequences, around 6.8% of them present only once. The record originates from a study of early T cells in non-severe SARS-CoV-2 infection. V usage is TRBV10-3 and J usage is TRBJ1-1; 7 bases fit TRBD1. The TCR comes from an adult who was a healthcare worker with PCR-confirmed SARS-CoV-2 infection or an uninfected control (not recorded which). Sequenced here: whole blood, sampled at baseline. DNA for the CDR3: TGTGCCATCAGTGACACGGGACAGCCTAACACTGAAGCTTTCTTT. Translated: CAISDTGQPNTEAFF.